These 5 T cell receptor beta chains share one sample of origin, sequenced in a study of T cells in Graves' hyperthyroidism and ophthalmopathy. Regions amplified from RNA transcripts were the TCR beta CDR3 regions. First-round RT-PCR with HTBI primers amplified the TCR CDR3 region. Each CDR3 protein is one row after TCRdb ran MiXCR on the multiplex PCR reads. Here the sample spans about 520,000 distinct CDR3 sequences, roughly 20% being singletons. Sequences were obtained from blood. These receptor sequences come from a young man with Graves' hyperthyroidism.

This clonotype was counted a few times. Written as DNA, the CDR3 is TGTGCCAGCAGCGGCGGGGGTGGGAATAACTATGGCTACACCTTC. Encoded protein: CASSGGGGNNYGYTF. This chain joins TRBV7-8 and TRBJ1-2, with D possibly being TRBD1 (5 bases). Germline CDR1 reads SGHVS; CDR2 reads FQNEAQ. V was trimmed by 5 bases and J by 1 base, leaving 14 bases between them. The CDR3 extends over 15 amino acids.

The chain couples TRBV6-2 or TRBV6-3 to TRBJ1-5, with 7 bases fitting TRBD1. The J call may be incorrect, as the DNA end agrees better with TRBJ2-3. This CDR3 is 14 amino acids long. The V gene's germline CDR1 is MNHEY and CDR2 SVGEGT. The CDR3 here is CASSLQGSGQPQYF. The CDR3 bases are TGTGCCAGCAGTCTACAGGGGAGCGGTCAGCCCCAGTATTTT.

This clonotype was seen repeatedly, ten times or more. The gene calls are TRBV12-3 or TRBV12-4 and TRBJ1-2, with TRBD1 identical over 10 bases. V was pared by 6 bases and J by 6 bases, with 7 bases of the junction left unmatched. This CDR3 is 14 amino acids long. The DNA for the CDR3 is TGTGCCAGCAGCCTGGGACAGGGGAGGAATGGCTACACCTTC. Translation gives CASSLGQGRNGYTF.

A note on this clonotype: The junction shows a germline mismatch at one end, possibly a read error. The chain uses TRBV11-2 and TRBJ1-5; 10 bases are shared with TRBD1. This CDR3 is built from 18 residues. CDR1 is SGHAT and CDR2 is FQNNGV in the germline V gene. CDR3 sequence (DNA): TGTGCCAGCAGCGCCTTCTACCGGGACAGGGGAAGGGGTCAGTCCCAGCATTTT. Translation gives CASSAFYRDRGRGQSQHF. Drawing the rest from reference TRBV11-2 and TRBJ1-5, the complete variable domain is EAGVAQSPRYKIIEKRQSVAFWCNPISGHATLYWYQQILGQGPKLLIQFQNNGVVDDSQLPKDRFSAERLKGVDSTLKIQPAKLEDSAVYLCASSAFYRDRGRGQSQHFGDGTRLSIL.

This chain uses TRBV6-2 or TRBV6-3 with TRBJ2-5; D unresolved. The CDR3 is 15 amino acids. In germline, CDR1 is MNHEY, CDR2 SVGEGT. V was clipped by 2 bases and J by 5 bases, with 15 bases between them. CDR3 loop: CASSYPKRVRETQYF. CDR3 nucleotides: TGTGCCAGCAGTTACCCAAAAAGAGTGAGGGAGACCCAGTACTTC.